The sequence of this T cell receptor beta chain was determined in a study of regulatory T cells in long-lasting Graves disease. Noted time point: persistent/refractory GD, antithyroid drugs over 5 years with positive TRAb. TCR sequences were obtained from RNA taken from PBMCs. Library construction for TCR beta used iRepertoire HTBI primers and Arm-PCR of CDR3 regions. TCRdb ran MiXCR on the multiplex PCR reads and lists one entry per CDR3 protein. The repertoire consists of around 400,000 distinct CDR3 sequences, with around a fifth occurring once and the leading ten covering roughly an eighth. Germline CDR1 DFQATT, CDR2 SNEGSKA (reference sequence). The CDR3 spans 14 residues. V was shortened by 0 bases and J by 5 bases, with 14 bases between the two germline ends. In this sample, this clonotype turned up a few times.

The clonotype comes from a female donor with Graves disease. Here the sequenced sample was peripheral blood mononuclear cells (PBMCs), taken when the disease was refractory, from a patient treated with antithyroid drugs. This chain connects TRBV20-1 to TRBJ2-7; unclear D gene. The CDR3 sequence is CSARDDAEWDEQYF. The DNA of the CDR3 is TGCAGTGCTAGAGACGACGCCGAGTGGGACGAGCAGTACTTC.